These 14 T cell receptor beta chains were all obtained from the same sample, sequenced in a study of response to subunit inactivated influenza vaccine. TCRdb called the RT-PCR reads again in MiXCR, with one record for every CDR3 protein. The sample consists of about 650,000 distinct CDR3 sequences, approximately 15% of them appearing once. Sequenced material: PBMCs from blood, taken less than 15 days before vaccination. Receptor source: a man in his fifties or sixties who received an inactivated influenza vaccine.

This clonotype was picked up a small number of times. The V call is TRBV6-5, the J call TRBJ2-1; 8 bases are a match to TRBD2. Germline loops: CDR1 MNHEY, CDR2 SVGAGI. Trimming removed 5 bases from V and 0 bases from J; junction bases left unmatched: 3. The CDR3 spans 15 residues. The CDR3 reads CASSVLAASYNEQFF. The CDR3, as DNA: TGTGCCAGCAGTGTACTAGCGGCCTCCTACAATGAGCAGTTCTTC.

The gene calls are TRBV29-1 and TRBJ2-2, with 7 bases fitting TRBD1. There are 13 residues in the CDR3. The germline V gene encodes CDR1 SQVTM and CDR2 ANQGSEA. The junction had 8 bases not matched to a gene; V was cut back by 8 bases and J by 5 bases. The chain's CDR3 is CSTQGSLTGELFF. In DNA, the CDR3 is TGCAGCACACAGGGGAGTCTAACCGGGGAGCTGTTTTTT.

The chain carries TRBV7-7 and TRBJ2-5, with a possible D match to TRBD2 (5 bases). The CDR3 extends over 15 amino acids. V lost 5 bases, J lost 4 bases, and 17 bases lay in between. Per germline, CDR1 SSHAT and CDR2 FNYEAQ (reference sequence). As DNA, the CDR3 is TGTGCCAGCAGCCCTACACTAGGCCCCGGAGAGACCCAGTACTTC. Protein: CASSPTLGPGETQYF.

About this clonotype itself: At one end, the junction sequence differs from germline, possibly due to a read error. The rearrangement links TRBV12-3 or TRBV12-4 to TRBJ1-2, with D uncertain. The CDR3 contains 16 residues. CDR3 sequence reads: CASSLNSVTSNYGYIF. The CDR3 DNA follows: TGTGCCAGCAGTCTTAATTCGGTCACTTCCAATTATGGCTACATCTTC.

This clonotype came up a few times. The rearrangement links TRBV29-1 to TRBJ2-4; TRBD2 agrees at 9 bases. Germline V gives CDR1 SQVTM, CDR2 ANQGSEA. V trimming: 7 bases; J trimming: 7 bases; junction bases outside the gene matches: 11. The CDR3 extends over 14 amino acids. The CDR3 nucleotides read TGCAGCGCCGGGACTAGCAGATCCCGGAACATTCAGTACTTC. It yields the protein CSAGTSRSRNIQYF. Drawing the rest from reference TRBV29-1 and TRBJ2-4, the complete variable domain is SAVISQKPSRDICQRGTSLTIQCQVDSQVTMMFWYRQQPGQSLTLIATANQGSEATYESGFVIDKFPISRPNLTFSTLTVSNMSPEDSSIYLCSAGTSRSRNIQYFGAGTRLSVL.

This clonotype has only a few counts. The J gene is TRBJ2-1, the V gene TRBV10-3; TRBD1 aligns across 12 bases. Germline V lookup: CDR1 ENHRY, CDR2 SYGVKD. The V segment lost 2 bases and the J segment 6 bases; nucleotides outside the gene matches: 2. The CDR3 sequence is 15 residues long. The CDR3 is CAISEGTGGRNEQFF. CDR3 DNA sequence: TGTGCCATCAGTGAGGGGACAGGGGGCCGCAATGAGCAGTTCTTC.

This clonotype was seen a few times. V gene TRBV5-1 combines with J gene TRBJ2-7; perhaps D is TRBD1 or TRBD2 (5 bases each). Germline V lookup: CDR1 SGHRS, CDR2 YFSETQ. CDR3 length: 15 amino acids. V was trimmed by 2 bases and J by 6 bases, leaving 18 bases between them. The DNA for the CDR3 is TGCGCCAGCAGCTTTCAAGCTCAGGGAGCGAGCGAGCAGTACTTC. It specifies CASSFQAQGASEQYF.

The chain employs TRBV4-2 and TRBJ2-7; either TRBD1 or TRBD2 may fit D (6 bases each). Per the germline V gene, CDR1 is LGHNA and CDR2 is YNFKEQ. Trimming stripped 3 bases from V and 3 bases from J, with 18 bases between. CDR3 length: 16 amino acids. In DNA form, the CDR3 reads TGTGCCAGCAGCCAGAGCATAGGGGGGCCGAGCTACGAGCAGTACTTC. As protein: CASSQSIGGPSYEQYF.

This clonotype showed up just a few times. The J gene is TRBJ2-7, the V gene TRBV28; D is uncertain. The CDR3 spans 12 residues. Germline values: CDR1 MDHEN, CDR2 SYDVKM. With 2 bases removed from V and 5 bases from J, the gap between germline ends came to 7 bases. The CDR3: CASSLLWNEQYF. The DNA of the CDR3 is TGTGCCAGCAGTTTACTCTGGAACGAGCAGTACTTC.

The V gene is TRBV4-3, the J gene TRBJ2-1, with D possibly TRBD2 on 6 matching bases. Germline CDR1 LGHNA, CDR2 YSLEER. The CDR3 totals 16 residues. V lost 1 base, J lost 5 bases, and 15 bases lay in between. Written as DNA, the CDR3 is TGCGCCAGCAGCCAAGCTGCTGGACTAAAAGACAATGAGCAGTTCTTC. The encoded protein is CASSQAAGLKDNEQFF.

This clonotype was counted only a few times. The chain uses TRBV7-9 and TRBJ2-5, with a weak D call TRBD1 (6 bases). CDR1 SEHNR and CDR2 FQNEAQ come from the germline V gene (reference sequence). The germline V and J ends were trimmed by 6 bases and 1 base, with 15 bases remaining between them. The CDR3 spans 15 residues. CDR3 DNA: TGTGCCAGCAGTGTTTTAACAGGGTTCCAAGAGACCCAGTACTTC. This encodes CASSVLTGFQETQYF.

CDR3 DNA: TGTGCCAGCAGCCAAGATAATACTGGCCAGCCCCAGCATTTT. Protein sequence: CASSQDNTGQPQHF. The V gene is TRBV3-1, the J gene TRBJ1-5; D ambiguous. CDR3 length: 14 amino acids. The germline V gene has CDR1 LGHDT and CDR2 YNNKEL (reference sequence). The V end was cut by 0 bases, the J end by 7 bases, with 10 bases between.

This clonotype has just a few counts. Here the CDR3 reads CATSDTSHQETQYF. CDR3 bases: TGTGCCACCAGTGACACTAGCCACCAAGAGACCCAGTACTTC. The chain links TRBV24-1 to TRBJ2-5; weak D call: TRBD2 (6 bases). The CDR3 consists of 14 residues. V lost 4 bases, J lost 0 bases, and 8 bases lay in between. Germline V gene sequence: CDR1 KGHDR, CDR2 SFDVKD.

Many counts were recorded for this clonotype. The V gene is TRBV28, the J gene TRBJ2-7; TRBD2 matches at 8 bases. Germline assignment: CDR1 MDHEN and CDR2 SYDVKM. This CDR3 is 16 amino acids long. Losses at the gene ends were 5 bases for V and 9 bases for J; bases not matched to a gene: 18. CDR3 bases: TGTGCCAGCAGTCCTTTGAGCGGGGGCCTCCGCTCGGGGCAGTACTTC. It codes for CASSPLSGGLRSGQYF.